This TCR beta chain was identified in a study of T cells in pancreatic ductal adenocarcinoma. General study points: Compared with tumor, blood showed more total productive templates and about 8.1-fold more clonotypes. This surgical cohort overrepresents the minority presenting with early-stage disease. Blood clonality (roughly 0.07) did not differ significantly from tumor (about 0.112).

Selected pancreatic ductal adenocarcinoma patients had undergone surgery without neoadjuvant therapy. Sequenced by immunoSEQ multiplex PCR; TCRdb stores in-frame clones only, minus some. The table has some 16,000 clones, approximately 89% seen once. As for this clone: What it recognizes is unknown.

The CDR3 runs 15 residues. Germline values: CDR1 MDHEN, CDR2 SYDVKM. Trimming removed 2 bases at V and 3 bases at J, with 13 bases between. This receptor was taken from a human donor with pancreatic ductal adenocarcinoma. Material: PBMCs. The chain combines TRBV28 with TRBJ1-1, with TRBD1 as a possible D gene (5 bases). The CDR3 sequence: CASSLGVREDTEAFF. The CDR3 coding sequence is TGTGCCAGCAGTTTAGGGGTCAGGGAAGACACTGAAGCTTTCTTT.